Below are 20 T cell receptor beta chains sequenced from a single sample in a study of T cell responses to AZD1222 COVID-19 vaccine. Some clones are missing from TCRdb's copy, which holds only in-frame ones; the method was immunoSEQ multiplex PCR. The sample lists about 110,000 clones; roughly 90% were seen once. The material sequenced was peripheral blood, taken on day 0 of AZD1222 vaccination. Every receptor here comes from an adult in good health.

The V and J genes are TRBV19 and TRBJ1-5; 7 bases match TRBD1. The CDR3 is 18 residues long. Germline values: CDR1 LNHDA, CDR2 SQIVND (reference sequence). V shed 5 bases and J 3 bases; nucleotides not matched to a gene: 16. In nucleotides, the CDR3 is TGTGCCAGTAGTCCGAATGCCCCGTACAGGGGATCCAATCAGCCCCAGCATTTT. Translated, it gives CASSPNAPYRGSNQPQHF.

The CDR3 nucleotides are TGTGCCACCAGCAGAGGCTTCGACCTTGGCGCTGAAGCTTTCTTT. Translation: CATSRGFDLGAEAFF. V usage is TRBV15 and J usage is TRBJ1-1, with no clear D. The CDR3 sequence is 15 residues long. From germline, CDR1 is LNHNV and CDR2 YYDKDF (reference sequence). The ends were cut back, 1 base at V and 6 bases at J, with 15 bases in the middle.

The chain is built from TRBV27 and TRBJ1-1; D perhaps matches TRBD1 (5 bases). The length of the CDR3 is 15 residues. The germline CDR1 and CDR2 sequences are MNHEY and SMNVEV (reference sequence). The ends were cut back, 2 bases at V and 1 base at J, with 11 bases in the middle. In nucleotides, the CDR3 is TGTGCCAGCAGTTTAGTAGGACATTGGAACACTGAAGCTTTCTTT. Protein sequence: CASSLVGHWNTEAFF.

This clone was detected only a few times. The rearrangement uses TRBV5-1 and TRBJ2-7; D is perhaps TRBD1 (5 bases). Trimming shortened V by 5 bases and J by 3 bases, and 12 bases separated the two germline ends. CDR1 and CDR2 (germline): SGHRS, YFSETQ. This CDR3 spans 13 amino acids. The CDR3 protein is CASSIGAFYEQYF. In DNA form, the CDR3 reads TGCGCCAGCAGTATAGGGGCTTTCTACGAGCAGTACTTC.

The chain employs TRBV30 and TRBJ1-3; no clear D. Trimming removed 0 bases at V and 8 bases at J, with 11 bases between. The CDR3 contains 13 residues. CDR1 is GTSNPN and CDR2 is SVGIG in the germline V gene (reference sequence). CDR3 in DNA: TGTGCCTGGAGTGTACTGGTTTTGGACACCATATATTTT. Amino acids: CAWSVLVLDTIYF.

The V call is TRBV7-6, the J call TRBJ2-3; 8 nucleotides match TRBD1. From germline, CDR1 is SGHVS and CDR2 FNYEAQ. The V segment lost 5 bases and the J segment 3 bases; nucleotides outside the gene matches: 10. This CDR3 spans 16 amino acids. CDR3 sequence (DNA): TGTGCCAGCAGCAAAGACAGGGGCGTTGGGACAGATACGCAGTATTTT. Its protein product is CASSKDRGVGTDTQYF.

This sequence joins TRBV6-5 and TRBJ2-5; tentative D call: TRBD1 (5 bases). The CDR3 totals 16 residues. Trimming took 2 bases from V and 1 from J, leaving 14 bases between them. From germline, CDR1 is MNHEY and CDR2 SVGAGI. In DNA form, the CDR3 reads TGTGCCAGCAGTTACCGATACCAGGGCACCCAAGAGACCCAGTACTTC. Amino acids: CASSYRYQGTQETQYF.

The V gene is TRBV5-8, the J gene TRBJ1-5; weak D call: TRBD1 (5 bases). Germline CDR1 is SGHTS and CDR2 is YDEGEE. The V end lost 0 bases, the J end lost 1 base, and 8 bases lay between the germline ends. CDR3 length: 15 residues. CDR3 coding DNA: TGTGCCAGCAGCTTGGAGGGACGGAGCAATCAGCCCCAGCATTTT. Translating gives CASSLEGRSNQPQHF.

The V and J genes are TRBV10-1 and TRBJ2-1, with D possibly matching TRBD2 (5 bases). CDR3 length equals 14 residues. Trimming cost V 5 bases and J 0 bases, with 8 bases left between them. Looked up from germline, CDR1 is WNHNN and CDR2 is SYGVQD (reference sequence). CDR3 protein: CASSRERSYNEQFF. CDR3 nucleotides: TGCGCCAGCAGTAGGGAGCGCTCCTACAATGAGCAGTTCTTC.

This clone showed up just once. V and J are TRBV19 and TRBJ1-5; the D is unclear. CDR3 length: 14 amino acids. Deletions cut 3 bases from V and 9 bases from J, with 15 bases between. Germline V CDR1 and CDR2: LNHDA, SQIVND (reference sequence). The CDR3 DNA is TGTGCCAGTAGTATCGAAGGCCCCCGGGCGCCCCAGCATTTT. Translating it yields CASSIEGPRAPQHF. Supplemented by reference TRBV19 and TRBJ1-5, the full variable domain reads DGGITQSPKYLFRKEGQNVTLSCEQNLNHDAMYWYRQDPGQGLRLIYYSQIVNDFQKGDIAEGYSVSREKKESFPLTVTSAQKNPTAFYLCASSIEGPRAPQHFGDGTRLSIL.

V is TRBV6-5 and J is TRBJ1-5; D may be TRBD1 (5 bases). In germline, CDR1 is MNHEY, CDR2 SVGAGI. This CDR3 region has 13 residues. Trimming cost V 4 bases and J 4 bases, with 8 bases left between them. In nucleotides, the CDR3 is TGTGCCAGCAGTTCACAGGAGAATCAGCCCCAGCATTTT. This codes for CASSSQENQPQHF.

The chain uses TRBV4-1 and TRBJ1-5; 7 bases are shared with TRBD1. The V gene's germline CDR1 is MGHRA and CDR2 YSYEKL. Trimming removed 1 base from V and 0 bases from J; junction bases left unmatched: 0. The CDR3 is 15 amino acids. This CDR3 reads CASSQGQGSNQPQHF. The CDR3 DNA sequence: TGCGCCAGCAGCCAAGGACAGGGTAGCAATCAGCCCCAGCATTTT.

This CDR3 reads CATSRLGGGEQFF. The CDR3 DNA reads TGTGCCACCAGCAGATTGGGTGGTGGTGAGCAGTTCTTC. This chain links TRBV15 with TRBJ2-1; D unclear. The CDR3 runs 13 residues. V lost 2 bases and J 9 bases, leaving 11 bases between the germline ends. Germline V CDR1 and CDR2: LNHNV, YYDKDF (reference sequence).

The chain has TRBV7-9 and TRBJ2-7; 7 bases map to TRBD1. CDR3 length equals 15 residues. In germline, CDR1 is SEHNR, CDR2 FQNEAQ (reference sequence). Unmatched junction bases numbered 10, after V lost 6 bases and J lost 2 bases. CDR3 nucleotides: TGTGCCAGCAGTTACACAGGGGCCCTGCCCTACGAGCAGTACTTC. Amino acid sequence: CASSYTGALPYEQYF.

The rearrangement joins TRBV5-1 to TRBJ1-2; 7 bases fit TRBD1. J was trimmed by 6 bases and V by 4 bases; bases with no gene match: 12. CDR3 length equals 15 residues. Germline V CDR1 and CDR2: SGHRS, YFSETQ. The DNA for the CDR3 is TGCGCCAGCAGCCTAAACAGGGGATGGTGGGATGGCTACACCTTC. Encoded protein: CASSLNRGWWDGYTF. Full variable domain (rest looked up from reference TRBV5-1 and TRBJ1-2): KAGVTQTPRYLIKTRGQQVTLSCSPISGHRSVSWYQQTPGQGLQFLFEYFSETQRNKGNFPGRFSGRQFSNSRSEMNVSTLELGDSALYLCASSLNRGWWDGYTFGSGTRLTVV.

This rearrangement joins TRBV2 to TRBJ2-2, with D maybe TRBD2 (6 bases). The germline V gene encodes CDR1 SNHLY and CDR2 FYNNEI. This CDR3 comprises 14 residues. Trimming took off 7 bases at V and 1 base at J, with 10 bases between the two ends. This CDR3 reads CASTRLGNTGELFF. The CDR3 DNA reads as TGTGCCAGCACACGACTAGGGAACACCGGGGAGCTGTTTTTT.

This clone was seen just once. V and J are TRBV27 and TRBJ1-1, with D maybe TRBD1 (6 bases). Germline CDR1 MNHEY, CDR2 SMNVEV (reference sequence). This CDR3 contains 14 residues. V was shortened by 8 bases and J by 2 bases, with 15 bases between the two germline ends. Here the CDR3 DNA reads TGTGCCAGCGGCTTCAACAGGGTTAACACTGAAGCTTTCTTT. Translating it yields CASGFNRVNTEAFF.

The V and J genes are TRBV20-1 and TRBJ1-4, with D hard to call. Germline V lookup: CDR1 DFQATT, CDR2 SNEGSKA (reference sequence). CDR3 length: 14 residues. V dropped 3 bases and J dropped 7 bases, with 15 bases sitting between them. The CDR3: CSASPGRGGEKLFF. CDR3 nucleotides: TGCAGTGCTAGTCCCGGGAGAGGCGGTGAAAAACTGTTTTTT.

The chain joins TRBV5-5 to TRBJ1-5; tentative D call: TRBD1 (5 bases). CDR3 length: 16 amino acids. Germline values: CDR1 SGHKS, CDR2 YYEKEE (reference sequence). The V and J ends lost 0 bases and 2 bases respectively, with 12 bases between them. The CDR3 sequence is CASSLGQNTGNQPQHF. The CDR3 DNA reads as TGTGCCAGCAGCTTGGGACAGAATACTGGCAATCAGCCCCAGCATTTT.

J is TRBJ1-1 and V is TRBV2; perhaps TRBD1 as D (6 bases). CDR3 length: 15 residues. V shed 7 bases and J shed 3 bases, with 18 bases lying between them. Germline CDR1 reads SNHLY; CDR2 reads FYNNEI. The CDR3: CASNGVQGGDTEAFF. CDR3 coding DNA: TGTGCCAGCAACGGGGTACAGGGTGGAGACACTGAAGCTTTCTTT.